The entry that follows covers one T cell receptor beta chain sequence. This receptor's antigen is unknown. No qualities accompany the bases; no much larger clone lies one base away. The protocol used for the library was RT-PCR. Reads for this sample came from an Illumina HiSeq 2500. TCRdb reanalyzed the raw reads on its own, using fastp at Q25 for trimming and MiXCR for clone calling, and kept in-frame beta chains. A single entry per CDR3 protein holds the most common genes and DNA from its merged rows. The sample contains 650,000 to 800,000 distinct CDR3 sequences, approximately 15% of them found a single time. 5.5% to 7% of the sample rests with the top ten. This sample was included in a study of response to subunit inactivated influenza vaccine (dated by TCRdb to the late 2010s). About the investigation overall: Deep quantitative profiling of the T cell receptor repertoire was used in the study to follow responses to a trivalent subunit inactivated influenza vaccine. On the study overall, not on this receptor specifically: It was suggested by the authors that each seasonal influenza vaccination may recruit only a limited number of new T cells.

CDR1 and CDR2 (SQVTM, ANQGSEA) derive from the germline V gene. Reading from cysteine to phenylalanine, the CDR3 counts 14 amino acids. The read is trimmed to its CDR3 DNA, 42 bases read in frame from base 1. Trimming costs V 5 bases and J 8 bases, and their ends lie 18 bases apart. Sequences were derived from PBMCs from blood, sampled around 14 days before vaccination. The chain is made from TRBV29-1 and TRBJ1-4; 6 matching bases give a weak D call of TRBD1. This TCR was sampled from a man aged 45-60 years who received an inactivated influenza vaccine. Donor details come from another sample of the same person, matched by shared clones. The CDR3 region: CSVTWGGGGEKLFF. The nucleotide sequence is TGCAGCGTTACCTGGGGTGGGGGCGGAGAAAAACTGTTTTTT. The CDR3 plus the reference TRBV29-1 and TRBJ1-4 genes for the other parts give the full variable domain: SAVISQKPSRDICQRGTSLTIQCQVDSQVTMMFWYRQQPGQSLTLIATANQGSEATYESGFVIDKFPISRPNLTFSTLTVSNMSPEDSSIYLCSVTWGGGGEKLFFGSGTQLSVL.